The clone carrying this T cell receptor beta chain has just one count. This specimen belongs to a study of T cell repertoires in cytomegalovirus infection. The wider study: Shared public TCR beta signatures pointed to both CMV infection and a matching HLA type.

From germline, CDR1 is ENHRY and CDR2 SYGVKD. The CDR3 runs to 15 residues. V dropped 0 bases and J dropped 1 base, with 9 bases sitting between them. In TCRdb, the reads were re-called with MiXCR into one record per CDR3 protein. Seen here are about 180,000 distinct CDR3 sequences, 17% observed once, and the top ten hold 20% to 25%. This TCR was sampled from a human donor in good health (CMV status not recorded). Some clones in this sample may be carry-over from other donors' samples. The chain couples TRBV10-3 to TRBJ1-1; D unclear. Source material: CD8+ T cells from PBMCs. The chain's CDR3 is CAISESMGGNTEAFF. The DNA for the CDR3 is TGTGCCATCAGTGAGTCTATGGGAGGGAACACTGAAGCTTTCTTT.